The 21 T cell receptor beta chains below all came from one sample that was sequenced in a study of technical replicates of blood from several donors. Measured with immunoSEQ multiplex PCR; TCRdb has only the in-frame clones, and not every one. The table shows tens of thousands of clones, with 70% to 90% occurring only once. The sequencing sample was made of PBMCs. All receptors derive from a human donor in good health. Some clones in this sample may be carry-over from other donors' samples.

The V and J genes are TRBV6-5 and TRBJ2-7; 8 positions match TRBD2. CDR1 MNHEY and CDR2 SVGAGI come from the germline V gene. V trimming: 6 bases; J trimming: 3 bases; junction bases outside the gene matches: 7. CDR3 length: 14 amino acids. DNA for the CDR3: TGTGCCAGCAGCCCAGTAGCGGGAAACTACGAGCAGTACTTC. Residues: CASSPVAGNYEQYF.

The chain is built from TRBV7-6 and TRBJ2-5, with D maybe TRBD2 (6 bases). The CDR3 length is 14 residues. Germline CDR1 SGHVS, CDR2 FNYEAQ. V lost 2 bases to trimming and J lost 5 bases, with 12 bases between them. The CDR3, as DNA: TGTGCCAGCAGCTTATGGGTCGGGAGTGAGACCCAGTACTTC. Its translation: CASSLWVGSETQYF.

V is TRBV7-6 and J is TRBJ2-2, with 7 bases lining up with TRBD1. Germline trimming cut 7 bases from V and 0 bases from J; bases unmatched to any gene: 8. Germline CDR1 is SGHVS and CDR2 is FNYEAQ. The CDR3 covers 16 residues. The DNA of the CDR3 is TGTGCCAGCACAAAAGTGCAGGGGGCGAACACCGGGGAGCTGTTTTTT. Residues: CASTKVQGANTGELFF.

The V call is TRBV10-3, the J call TRBJ2-3; TRBD2 matches 12 bases. Germline CDR1 is ENHRY and CDR2 is SYGVKD. Trimming at V came to 2 bases and at J to 6 bases, leaving 6 bases not matched to a gene. This CDR3 comprises 16 residues. The CDR3 loop reads CAISEGLAGGLDTQYF. The CDR3 DNA is TGTGCCATCAGTGAGGGGCTAGCGGGAGGGCTGGATACGCAGTATTTT.

The chain links TRBV18 to TRBJ2-1, with 8 bases that match TRBD2. This CDR3 is 16 amino acids long. Germline V gene data show CDR1 as KGHSH and CDR2 as LQKENI. The ends lost 0 bases at V and 6 bases at J; junction bases unmatched: 7. This CDR3 reads CASSPPLKLAANEQFF. The CDR3 DNA sequence: TGTGCCAGCTCACCACCGCTCAAACTAGCGGCCAATGAGCAGTTCTTC.

The gene calls are TRBV6-5 and TRBJ2-2; D gene uncertain. Trimming shortened V by 2 bases and J by 7 bases, and 8 bases separated the two germline ends. CDR3 length: 13 amino acids. Germline values: CDR1 MNHEY, CDR2 SVGAGI. This chain's CDR3 is CASSYSTSGELFF. In DNA form, the CDR3 reads TGTGCCAGCAGTTACAGTACGAGCGGGGAGCTGTTTTTT.

The chain has TRBV9 and TRBJ1-3; D gene ambiguous. CDR1 and CDR2 from the germline V gene are SGDLS and YYNGEE. This CDR3 contains 16 residues. V lost 0 bases to trimming and J lost 1 base, with 11 bases between them. The CDR3 loop is CASSVERYPSGNTIYF. Written as DNA, the CDR3 is TGTGCCAGCAGCGTAGAGCGGTACCCATCTGGAAACACCATATATTTT.

J is TRBJ2-3 and V is TRBV6-5; tentatively, D is TRBD2 (5 bases). The germline V and J ends were trimmed by 4 bases and 0 bases, with 8 bases remaining between them. The germline V gene encodes CDR1 MNHEY and CDR2 SVGAGI. This CDR3 contains 14 residues. This CDR3 reads CASSLWTSTDTQYF. The CDR3 DNA reads as TGTGCCAGCAGTTTGTGGACTAGCACAGATACGCAGTATTTT.

This sequence joins TRBV7-9 and TRBJ2-1, with 12 nucleotides matching TRBD2. The CDR3 consists of 18 residues. Germline V gives CDR1 SEHNR, CDR2 FQNEAQ (reference sequence). The ends lost 5 bases at V and 0 bases at J; junction bases unmatched: 8. The CDR3 nucleotides read TGTGCCAGCAGCACCGGGACTAGCGGGCGAAACTCCTACAATGAGCAGTTCTTC. Protein sequence: CASSTGTSGRNSYNEQFF.

The chain has TRBV7-9 and TRBJ1-1; 7 bases align to TRBD1. The CDR3 contains 15 residues. The ends lost 1 base at V and 3 bases at J; junction bases unmatched: 5. Germline V CDR1 and CDR2: SEHNR, FQNEAQ (reference sequence). CDR3 loop: CASSLGQGRDTEAFF. CDR3 bases: TGTGCCAGCAGCTTAGGACAGGGTCGGGACACTGAAGCTTTCTTT.

This chain connects TRBV13 to TRBJ2-7, with no clear D. The CDR3 covers 16 residues. V dropped 5 bases and J dropped 3 bases, with 20 bases sitting between them. CDR1 PRHDT and CDR2 FYEKMQ come from the germline V gene (reference sequence). This CDR3 is CASSLRTGKEVYEQYF. The CDR3 DNA reads TGTGCCAGCAGCCTCCGCACCGGAAAAGAGGTCTACGAGCAGTACTTC.

The chain recombines TRBV9 with TRBJ2-3; 12 bases agree with TRBD2. The trim removed 3 bases at V and 5 bases at J, leaving 7 bases unmatched. CDR3 length: 16 residues. In germline, CDR1 is SGDLS, CDR2 YYNGEE. The chain's CDR3 is CASSEPSGGAGDTQYF. CDR3 sequence (DNA): TGTGCCAGCAGCGAGCCTAGCGGGGGGGCCGGAGATACGCAGTATTTT.

The chain is built from TRBV6-5 and TRBJ2-1, with D perhaps TRBD2 (6 bases). The CDR3 runs 14 residues. Trimming shortened V by 5 bases and J by 8 bases, and 16 bases separated the two germline ends. Germline V gives CDR1 MNHEY, CDR2 SVGAGI. The CDR3 loop is CASSPTATSYEQFF. CDR3 bases: TGTGCCAGCAGTCCTACCGCGACTAGTTATGAGCAGTTCTTC.

The chain employs TRBV5-1 and TRBJ2-2; perhaps TRBD1 as D (5 bases). The CDR3 spans 16 residues. Trimming stripped 4 bases from V and 5 bases from J, with 18 bases between. Germline CDR1 reads SGHRS; CDR2 reads YFSETQ. The CDR3 bases are TGCGCCAGCAGCCCTGGTGGGCAGGGTGGAACCGGGGAGCTGTTTTTT. Protein sequence: CASSPGGQGGTGELFF.

The chain has TRBV27 and TRBJ2-7; TRBD1 matches 9 bases. V trimming: 5 bases; J trimming: 6 bases; junction bases outside the gene matches: 5. The CDR3 has 13 residues. From germline, CDR1 is MNHEY and CDR2 SMNVEV (reference sequence). In DNA form, the CDR3 reads TGTGCCAGCAGTCCACAGGGGGCTTCCGAGCAGTACTTC. Its translation: CASSPQGASEQYF.

The chain carries TRBV18 and TRBJ1-2; 9 positions match TRBD1. V shed 5 bases and J 0 bases; nucleotides not matched to a gene: 10. This CDR3 comprises 17 residues. The germline V gene has CDR1 KGHSH and CDR2 LQKENI. In nucleotides, the CDR3 is TGTGCCAGCTCATCCCTACAGGGGGCTCCAGCTAACTATGGCTACACCTTC. Amino acid sequence: CASSSLQGAPANYGYTF.

The chain couples TRBV5-1 to TRBJ2-1; 7 nucleotides agree with TRBD2. The junction had 4 bases not matched to a gene; V was cut back by 5 bases and J by 5 bases. Germline CDR1 and CDR2: SGHRS and YFSETQ. The CDR3 consists of 13 residues. The CDR3 DNA is TGCGCCAGCAGACTGCTAGCGGACAATGAGCAGTTCTTC. Residues: CASRLLADNEQFF.

The rearrangement joins TRBV19 to TRBJ1-5; D is perhaps TRBD1 (5 bases). The CDR3 has 13 amino acids. CDR1 and CDR2 from the germline V gene are LNHDA and SQIVND (reference sequence). V was pared by 4 bases and J by 7 bases, with 11 bases between. Here the CDR3 reads CASSTGREQPQHF. The CDR3 DNA reads TGTGCCAGTAGTACTGGCAGGGAACAGCCCCAGCATTTT.

This sequence joins TRBV9 and TRBJ2-1; TRBD2 aligns across 16 bases. CDR3 length: 16 residues. The V and J ends lost 6 bases and 9 bases, in that order; junction bases with no gene match: 9. Germline V gene data show CDR1 as SGDLS and CDR2 as YYNGEE. The CDR3 loop is CASTGTSGGAAGEQFF. The DNA for the CDR3 is TGTGCCAGCACCGGGACTAGCGGGGGGGCGGCCGGTGAGCAGTTCTTC.

The chain is built from TRBV19 and TRBJ1-2; D uncertain. V was pared by 6 bases and J by 0 bases, with 17 bases between. The CDR3 length is 16 residues. The germline gives CDR1 LNHDA, CDR2 SQIVND (reference sequence). CDR3 in amino acids: CASSQSGARANYGYTF. The CDR3 DNA follows: TGTGCCAGTAGCCAGAGTGGTGCCCGGGCTAACTATGGCTACACCTTC.

The chain uses TRBV5-1 and TRBJ2-1; 12 bases are a match to TRBD2. V shed 0 bases and J 8 bases; nucleotides not matched to a gene: 9. This CDR3 has 17 amino acids. CDR1 is SGHRS, CDR2 YFSETQ, per germline. The CDR3 is CASSLAASGGAVYEQFF. CDR3 DNA: TGCGCCAGCAGCTTGGCGGCTAGCGGGGGGGCCGTCTATGAGCAGTTCTTC.